This record looks at one T cell receptor beta chain sequence and its context. As yet, its antigen is unknown. This record comes from a study of lymphopenia after photon versus proton radiotherapy. Regarding the study as a whole: Larger post-nadir TCR diversity loss correlated inversely with survival in deceased patients. After lymphocyte nadir, photon-treated repertoires showed oligoclonal expansion, especially CD8+ Temra. Under photons, naive T cells and diversity fell while effector/memory populations rose.

The germline gives CDR1 MNHNY, CDR2 SVGAGI (reference sequence). Trimming took off 8 bases at V and 5 bases at J, with 12 bases between the two ends. The CDR3 loop spans 12 amino acids. TCRdb's copy holds only in-frame clones and misses some; the assay was immunoSEQ multiplex PCR. The sample holds some 76,000 clones, just under 95% seen once. The V gene is TRBV6-6, the J gene TRBJ2-5; D might be TRBD2 (6 bases). The receptor comes from a woman aged 40 to 55 with cholangiocarcinoma. The sample was peripheral blood, taken from a patient treated with photon-based radiotherapy. CDR3 loop: CASGDFDETQYF. The CDR3 bases are TGTGCCAGCGGGGACTTTGACGAGACCCAGTACTTC.